What follows are 11 T cell receptor beta chains derived from one specimen sequenced in a study of PD-L1 blockade in urothelial cancer. Libraries were prepared by immunoSEQ multiplex PCR; TCRdb keeps only in-frame clonotypes and omits some of them. The sample has tens of thousands of clones, about 90% seen once. The sample consisted of PBMCs, taken around atezolizumab (anti-PD-L1) treatment. The receptor set was obtained from a man aged 55 to 70 with urothelial cancer.

V and J are TRBV6-5 and TRBJ1-6; 7 nucleotides match TRBD1. The germline CDR1 and CDR2 sequences are MNHEY and SVGAGI. The CDR3 totals 15 residues. Trimming at V came to 0 bases and at J to 5 bases, leaving 1 base not matched to a gene. For the CDR3, the DNA is TGTGCCAGCAGTTACTCCGGGACAGATAATTCACCCCTCCACTTT. Protein sequence: CASSYSGTDNSPLHF.

V is TRBV6-4 and J is TRBJ1-5, with unresolved D. This CDR3 contains 13 residues. The germline CDR1 and CDR2 sequences are MRHNA and SNTAGT. V lost 4 bases and J lost 2, with 6 bases in between. In DNA form, the CDR3 reads TGTGCCAGCAGTGTGGAGCGCAATCAGCCCCAGCATTTT. This gives the protein CASSVERNQPQHF.

V usage is TRBV27 and J usage is TRBJ2-5, with TRBD2 identical over 15 bases. CDR3 length equals 16 residues. CDR1 is MNHEY and CDR2 is SMNVEV in the germline V gene (reference sequence). Unmatched junction bases numbered 6, after V lost 6 bases and J lost 4 bases. The CDR3 coding sequence is TGTGCCAGCAGCCTCTCGGGACTAGCGGGGGGAGAGACCCAGTACTTC. This sequence encodes CASSLSGLAGGETQYF.

This chain uses TRBV13 with TRBJ2-1, with D possibly matching TRBD2 (6 bases). CDR1 is PRHDT and CDR2 is FYEKMQ in the germline V gene (reference sequence). V lost 3 bases to trimming and J lost 7 bases, with 7 bases between them. This CDR3 is built from 12 residues. CDR3 sequence reads: CASSFLANEQFF. The CDR3 bases are TGTGCCAGCAGCTTTCTAGCGAATGAGCAGTTCTTC.

The chain joins TRBV7-2 to TRBJ2-5, with 7 bases identical to TRBD1. This CDR3 is built from 15 residues. V lost 1 base, J lost 5 bases, and 7 bases stayed unmatched. Germline loops: CDR1 SGHTA, CDR2 FQGNSA. The CDR3 region has the DNA TGTGCCAGCAGCTTAGGGGACAGATTAGGGGAGACCCAGTACTTC. It codes for CASSLGDRLGETQYF.

The V call is TRBV7-9, the J call TRBJ2-3, with 13 bases lining up with TRBD2. The CDR3 runs to 18 residues. V was pared by 0 bases and J by 4 bases, with 7 bases of the junction left unmatched. CDR1 is SEHNR, CDR2 FQNEAQ, per germline (reference sequence). CDR3 loop: CASSLADGLAGVADTQYF. CDR3 coding DNA: TGTGCCAGCAGCTTAGCTGATGGACTAGCGGGGGTTGCAGATACGCAGTATTTT.

The chain employs TRBV30 and TRBJ1-2; 8 bases are a match to TRBD1. Germline V gene data show CDR1 as GTSNPN and CDR2 as SVGIG (reference sequence). The V and J ends lost 7 bases and 6 bases, in that order; junction bases with no gene match: 10. The CDR3 spans 13 residues. CDR3 residues: CASTGQAEDGYTF. In DNA form, the CDR3 reads TGTGCCTCTACGGGACAGGCCGAGGATGGCTACACCTTC.

The chain has TRBV7-2 and TRBJ1-4, with TRBD1 identical over 7 bases. Germline V CDR1 and CDR2: SGHTA, FQGNSA. The CDR3 length is 15 residues. V shed 1 base, J shed 8 bases, and the junction held 7 bases outside the gene matches. The CDR3 loop reads CASSLVHTGVEKLFF. The CDR3 DNA is TGTGCCAGCAGCTTAGTTCACACAGGGGTCGAAAAACTGTTTTTT.

The rearrangement joins TRBV5-1 to TRBJ2-7; TRBD1 aligns across 8 bases. CDR3 length: 17 amino acids. Germline CDR1 reads SGHRS; CDR2 reads YFSETQ. Trimming cost V 0 bases and J 3 bases; bases outside gene matches: 11. The CDR3 DNA reads TGCGCCAGCAGCTTGGAGACAGGGGCACGCAACTTCTACGAGCAGTACTTC. This encodes CASSLETGARNFYEQYF.

This chain links TRBV19 with TRBJ1-2; weak D call: TRBD1 (5 bases). V was pared by 7 bases and J by 2 bases, with 17 bases between. The CDR3 sequence is 15 residues long. In germline, CDR1 is LNHDA, CDR2 SQIVND (reference sequence). The CDR3 DNA follows: TGTGCCAGTACCCCCCTGGAGGGACTCAACTATGGCTACACCTTC. Its protein is CASTPLEGLNYGYTF.

The genes are TRBV4-1 and TRBJ1-5; D perhaps matches TRBD1 (5 bases). The germline V gene encodes CDR1 MGHRA and CDR2 YSYEKL. V lost 2 bases and J lost 1, with 12 bases in between. The CDR3 has 16 residues. The CDR3: CASSQTGGPSNQPQHF. CDR3 nucleotides: TGCGCCAGCAGCCAAACAGGAGGGCCCAGCAATCAGCCCCAGCATTTT.